The following is a T cell receptor (beta chain) sequence with its context. This record belongs to a study of cytomegalovirus exposure and HLA in healthy donors. The V gene lost 2 bases and the J gene lost 7 bases, with 6 bases spanning the gap. This CDR3 has 12 residues. Germline V CDR1 and CDR2: SGDLS, YYNGEE. Primers included in the PCR were 60 Vbeta and 13 Jbeta primers. Repertoires were generated with immunoSEQ multiplex PCR, while TCRdb's copy carries only in-frame clones and drops some. This table has about 89,000 clones, about 85% appearing once. Sequenced input: PBMCs. The V call is TRBV9, the J call TRBJ2-2; D unclear. This TCR came from a man aged 35 to 55 in good health and CMV-seropositive. CDR3 amino acids: CASSVEFGELFF. CDR3 nucleotide sequence: TGTGCCAGCAGCGTTGAGTTCGGGGAGCTGTTTTTT. Full variable domain (outside the CDR3, taken from reference TRBV9 and TRBJ2-2): DSGVTQTPKHLITATGQRVTLRCSPRSGDLSVYWYQQSLDQGLQFLIQYYNGEERAKGNILERFSAQQFPDLHSELNLSSLELGDSALYFCASSVEFGELFFGEGSRLTVL.